These 2 T cell receptor delta chains were sequenced from one sample in a study of gamma-delta T cells after stem cell transplantation. TCRdb redid the clone calls on the RT-PCR reads with CATT. Of over a thousand delta-chain clones in the sample, approximately 5.4% are singletons; the top ten hold roughly three fifths. The specimen was gamma-delta T cells. These receptors were obtained from a human donor. It is not recorded whose cells these are; they may come from a transplant donor.

This clone has a handful of counts. This likely reflects a read error, since a far larger clone is one base away. Distinct nucleotide sequences in the sample also encode this CDR3. The chain carries TRDV1 and TRDJ1; D gene ambiguous. From germline, CDR1 is TSWWSYY and CDR2 QGS. The CDR3 has 11 amino acids. V gave up 9 bases and J gave up 4 bases, with 9 bases separating them. For the CDR3, the DNA is TGTGCTCTCGGGAACCGCGATAAACTCATCTTT. It specifies CALGNRDKLIF.

In regard to this clone: A far bigger clonotype differs at one base, so this is likely a read error. The chain recombines TRDV1 with TRDJ1; TRDD3 matches 8 bases. Germline trimming cut 2 bases from V and 0 bases from J; bases unmatched to any gene: 53. CDR3 size: 32 residues. The V gene's germline CDR1 is TSWWSYY and CDR2 QGS. The CDR3 here is CALGEGRSTDFVKFLWPPSVTGGPRYTDKLIF. The CDR3 nucleotides read TGTGCTCTTGGGGAAGGGAGGAGCACGGATTTTGTTAAGTTTCTCTGGCCTCCTTCAGTTACTGGGGGCCCAAGGTACACCGATAAACTCATCTTT.